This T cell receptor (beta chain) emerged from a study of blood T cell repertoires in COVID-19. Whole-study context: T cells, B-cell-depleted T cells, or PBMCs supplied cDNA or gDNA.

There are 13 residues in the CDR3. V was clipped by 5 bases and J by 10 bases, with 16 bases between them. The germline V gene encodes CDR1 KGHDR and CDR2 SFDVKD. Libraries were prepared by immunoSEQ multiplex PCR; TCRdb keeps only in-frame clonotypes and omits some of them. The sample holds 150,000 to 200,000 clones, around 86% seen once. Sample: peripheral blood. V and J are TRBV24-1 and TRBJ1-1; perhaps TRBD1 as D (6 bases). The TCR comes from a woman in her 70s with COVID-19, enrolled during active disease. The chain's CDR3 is CATSAGTFGSAFF. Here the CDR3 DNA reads TGTGCCACCAGTGCCGGGACATTTGGCTCAGCTTTCTTT.